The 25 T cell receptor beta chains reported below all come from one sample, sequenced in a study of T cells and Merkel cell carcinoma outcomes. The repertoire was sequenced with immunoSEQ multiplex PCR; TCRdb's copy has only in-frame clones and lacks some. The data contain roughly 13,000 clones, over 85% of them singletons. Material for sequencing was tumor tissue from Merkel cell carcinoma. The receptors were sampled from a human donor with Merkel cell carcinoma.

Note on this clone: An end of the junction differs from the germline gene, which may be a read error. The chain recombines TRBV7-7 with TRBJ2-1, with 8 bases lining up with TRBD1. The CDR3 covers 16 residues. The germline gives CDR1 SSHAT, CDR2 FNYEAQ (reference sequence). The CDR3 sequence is CASSPTPGTGTGEQFF. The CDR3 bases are TGTGCTAGCAGCCCAACCCCCGGGACTGGGACAGGCGAGCAGTTCTTC. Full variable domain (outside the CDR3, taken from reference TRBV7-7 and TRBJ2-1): GAGVSQSPRYKVTKRGQDVTLRCDPISSHATLYWYQQALGQGPEFLTYFNYEAQPDKSGLPSDRFSAERPEGSISTLTIQRTEQRDSAMYRCASSPTPGTGTGEQFFGPGTRLTVL.

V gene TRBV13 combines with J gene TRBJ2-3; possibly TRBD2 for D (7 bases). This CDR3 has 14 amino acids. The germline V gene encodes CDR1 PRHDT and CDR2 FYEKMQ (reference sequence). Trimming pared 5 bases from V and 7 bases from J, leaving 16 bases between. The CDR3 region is CASSQRGRGNTQYF. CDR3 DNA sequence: TGTGCCAGCAGCCAACGGGGGAGGGGGAATACGCAGTATTTT.

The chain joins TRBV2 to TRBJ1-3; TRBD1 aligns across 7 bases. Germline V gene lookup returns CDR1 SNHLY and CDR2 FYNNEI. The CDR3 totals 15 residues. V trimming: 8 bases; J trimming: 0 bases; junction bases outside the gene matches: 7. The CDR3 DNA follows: TGTGCCAGCGCCTCGGGACAGCTCTCTGGAAACACCATATATTTT. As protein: CASASGQLSGNTIYF.

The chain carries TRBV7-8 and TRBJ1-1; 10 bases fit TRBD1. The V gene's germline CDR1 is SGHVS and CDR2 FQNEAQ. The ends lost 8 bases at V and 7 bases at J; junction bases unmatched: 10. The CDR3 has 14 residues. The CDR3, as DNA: TGTGCCAGCTTTGACAGGGGGCGAGTTGATGAAGCTTTCTTT. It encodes CASFDRGRVDEAFF.

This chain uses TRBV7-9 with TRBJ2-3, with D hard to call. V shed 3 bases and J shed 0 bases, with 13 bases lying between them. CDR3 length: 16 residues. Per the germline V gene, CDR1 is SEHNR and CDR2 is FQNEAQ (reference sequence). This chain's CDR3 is CASSFPITDSTDTQYF. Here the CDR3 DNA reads TGTGCCAGCAGCTTCCCAATCACAGATAGCACAGATACGCAGTATTTT.

CDR3 nucleotide sequence: TGTGCCAGTACCCGGGACGGACTAGCGGGGGGGAAGAATGAGCAGTTCTTC. Its translation is CASTRDGLAGGKNEQFF. The rearrangement links TRBV19 to TRBJ2-1; 15 bases line up with TRBD2. V was pared by 7 bases and J by 7 bases, with 11 bases of the junction left unmatched. CDR3 length: 17 amino acids. Germline V CDR1 and CDR2: LNHDA, SQIVND (reference sequence).

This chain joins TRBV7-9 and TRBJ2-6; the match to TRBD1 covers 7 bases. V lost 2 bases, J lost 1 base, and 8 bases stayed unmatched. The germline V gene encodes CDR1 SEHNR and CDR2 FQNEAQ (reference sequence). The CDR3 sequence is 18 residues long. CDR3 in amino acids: CASSLLGGPLSGANVLTF. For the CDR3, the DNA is TGTGCCAGCAGCTTATTAGGGGGCCCTTTATCTGGGGCCAACGTCCTGACTTTC.

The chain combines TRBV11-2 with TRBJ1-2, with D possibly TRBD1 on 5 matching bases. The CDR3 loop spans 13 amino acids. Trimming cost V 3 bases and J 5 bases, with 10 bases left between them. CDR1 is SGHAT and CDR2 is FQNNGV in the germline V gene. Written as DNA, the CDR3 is TGTGCCAGCAGCTTGGGGCAGACTTATGGCTACACCTTC. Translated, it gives CASSLGQTYGYTF. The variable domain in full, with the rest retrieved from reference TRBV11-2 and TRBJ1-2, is EAGVAQSPRYKIIEKRQSVAFWCNPISGHATLYWYQQILGQGPKLLIQFQNNGVVDDSQLPKDRFSAERLKGVDSTLKIQPAKLEDSAVYLCASSLGQTYGYTFGSGTRLTVV.

The CDR3 DNA reads as TGTGCCAGCAGCCAGGGACAGGGGGCTGTGTGGACTGAAGCTTTCTTT. It translates to CASSQGQGAVWTEAFF. The J gene is TRBJ1-1, the V gene TRBV5-6, with 12 bases lining up with TRBD1. After removal of 4 bases from V and 5 bases from J, the junction contained 9 bases not matched to a gene. Germline values: CDR1 SGHDT, CDR2 YYEEEE. The CDR3 sequence is 16 residues long.

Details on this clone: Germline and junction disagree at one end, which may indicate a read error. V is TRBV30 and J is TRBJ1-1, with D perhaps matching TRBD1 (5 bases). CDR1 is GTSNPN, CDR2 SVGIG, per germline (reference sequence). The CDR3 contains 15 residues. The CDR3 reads CVWRRRGRGLTEAFF. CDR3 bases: TGTGTCTGGAGGAGGAGAGGGAGGGGTTTGACTGAAGCTTTCTTT.

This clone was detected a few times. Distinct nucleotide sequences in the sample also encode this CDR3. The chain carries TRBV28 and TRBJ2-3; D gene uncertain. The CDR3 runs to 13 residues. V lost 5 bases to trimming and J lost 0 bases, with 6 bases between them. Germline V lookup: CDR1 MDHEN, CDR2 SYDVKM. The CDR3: CASSTGSTDTQYF. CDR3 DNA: TGTGCCAGCAGTACGGGTAGCACAGATACGCAGTATTTT. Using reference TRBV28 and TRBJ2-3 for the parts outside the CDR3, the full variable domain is DVKVTQSSRYLVKRTGEKVFLECVQDMDHENMFWYRQDPGLGLRLIYFSYDVKMKEKGDIPEGYSVSREKKERFSLILESASTNQTSMYLCASSTGSTDTQYFGPGTRLTVL.

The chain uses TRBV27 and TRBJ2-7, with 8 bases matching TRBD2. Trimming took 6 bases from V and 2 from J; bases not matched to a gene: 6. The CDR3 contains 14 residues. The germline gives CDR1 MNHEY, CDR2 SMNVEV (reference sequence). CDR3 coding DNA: TGTGCCAGCAGCCGTAGCGGGGAACCCTACGAGCAGTACTTC. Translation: CASSRSGEPYEQYF.

CDR3 amino acids: CATSKGGLNTEAFF. The CDR3, as DNA: TGTGCCACCAGCAAGGGAGGTTTGAACACTGAAGCTTTCTTT. The chain links TRBV15 to TRBJ1-1; D not resolved. The CDR3 spans 14 residues. The V and J ends lost 4 bases and 0 bases respectively, with 9 bases between them. Germline V lookup: CDR1 LNHNV, CDR2 YYDKDF (reference sequence).

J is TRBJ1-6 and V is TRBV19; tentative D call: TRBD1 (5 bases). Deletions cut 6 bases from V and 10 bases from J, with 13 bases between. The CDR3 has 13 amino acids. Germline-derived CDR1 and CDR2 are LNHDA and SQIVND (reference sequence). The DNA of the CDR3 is TGTGCCAGTAGAGAGGGACGAGGGTCACCCCTCCACTTT. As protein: CASREGRGSPLHF.

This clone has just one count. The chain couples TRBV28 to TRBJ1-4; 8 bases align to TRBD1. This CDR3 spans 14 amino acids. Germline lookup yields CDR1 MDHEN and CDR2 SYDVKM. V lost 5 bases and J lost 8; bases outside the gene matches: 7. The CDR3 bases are TGTGCCAGCAGTCCGGGACAGGTTCCGGAAAAACTGTTTTTT. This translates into CASSPGQVPEKLFF.

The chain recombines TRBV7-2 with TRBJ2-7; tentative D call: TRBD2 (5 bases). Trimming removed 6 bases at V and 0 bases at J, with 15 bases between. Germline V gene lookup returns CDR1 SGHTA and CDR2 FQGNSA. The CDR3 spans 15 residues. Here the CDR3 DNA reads TGTGCCAGCAGACCAAATCTAGCCAGCTCCTACGAGCAGTACTTC. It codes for CASRPNLASSYEQYF.

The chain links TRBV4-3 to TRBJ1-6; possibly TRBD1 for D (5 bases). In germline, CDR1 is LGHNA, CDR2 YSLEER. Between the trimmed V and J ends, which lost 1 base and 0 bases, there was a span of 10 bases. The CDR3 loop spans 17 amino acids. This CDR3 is CASSQGLQGSYNSPLHF. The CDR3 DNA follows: TGCGCCAGCAGCCAAGGGTTGCAGGGCTCCTATAATTCACCCCTCCACTTT.

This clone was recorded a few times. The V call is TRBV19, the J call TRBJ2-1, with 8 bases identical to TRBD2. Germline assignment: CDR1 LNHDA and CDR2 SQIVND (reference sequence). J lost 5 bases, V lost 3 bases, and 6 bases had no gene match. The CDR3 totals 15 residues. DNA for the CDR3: TGTGCCAGTAGTATCTCGACTAGCGCCCACAATGAGCAGTTCTTC. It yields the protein CASSISTSAHNEQFF.

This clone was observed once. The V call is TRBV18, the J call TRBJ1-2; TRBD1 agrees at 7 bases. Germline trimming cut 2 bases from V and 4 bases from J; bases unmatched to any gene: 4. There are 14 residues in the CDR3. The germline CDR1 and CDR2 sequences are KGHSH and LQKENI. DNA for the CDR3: TGTGCCAGCTCACCAACCGGGACAGCCTATGGCTACACCTTC. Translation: CASSPTGTAYGYTF. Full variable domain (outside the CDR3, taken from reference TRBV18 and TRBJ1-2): NAGVMQNPRHLVRRRGQEARLRCSPMKGHSHVYWYRQLPEEGLKFMVYLQKENIIDESGMPKERFSAEFPKEGPSILRIQQVVRGDSAAYFCASSPTGTAYGYTFGSGTRLTVV.

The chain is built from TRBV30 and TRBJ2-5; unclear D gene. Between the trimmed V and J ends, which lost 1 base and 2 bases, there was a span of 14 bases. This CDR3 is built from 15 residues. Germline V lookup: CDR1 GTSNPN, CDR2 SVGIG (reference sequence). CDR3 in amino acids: CAWSEFVGPQETQYF. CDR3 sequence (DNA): TGTGCCTGGAGTGAGTTCGTCGGACCGCAAGAGACCCAGTACTTC.

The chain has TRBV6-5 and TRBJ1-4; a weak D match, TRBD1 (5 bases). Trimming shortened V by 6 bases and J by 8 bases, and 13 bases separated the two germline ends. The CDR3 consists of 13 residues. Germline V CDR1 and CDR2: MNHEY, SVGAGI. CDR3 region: CASSDLPGEKLFF. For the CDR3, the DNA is TGTGCCAGCAGCGACCTACCAGGGGAAAAACTGTTTTTT.

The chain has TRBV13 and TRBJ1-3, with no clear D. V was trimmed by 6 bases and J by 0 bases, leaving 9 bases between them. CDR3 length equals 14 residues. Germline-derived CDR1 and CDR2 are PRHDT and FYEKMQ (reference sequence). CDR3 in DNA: TGTGCCAGCAGTCCCGGGGTCTCTGGAAACACCATATATTTT. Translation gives CASSPGVSGNTIYF. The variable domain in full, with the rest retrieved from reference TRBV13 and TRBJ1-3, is AAGVIQSPRHLIKEKRETATLKCYPIPRHDTVYWYQQGPGQDPQFLISFYEKMQSDKGSIPDRFSAQQFSDYHSELNMSSLELGDSALYFCASSPGVSGNTIYFGEGSWLTVV.

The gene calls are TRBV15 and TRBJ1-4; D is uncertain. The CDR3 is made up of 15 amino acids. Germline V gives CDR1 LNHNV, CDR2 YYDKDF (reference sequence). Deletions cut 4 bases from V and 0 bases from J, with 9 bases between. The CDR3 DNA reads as TGTGCCACCAGCAAGTCAGTAGCAACTAATGAAAAACTGTTTTTT. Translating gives CATSKSVATNEKLFF. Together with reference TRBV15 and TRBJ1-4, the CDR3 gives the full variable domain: DAMVIQNPRYQVTQFGKPVTLSCSQTLNHNVMYWYQQKSSQAPKLLFHYYDKDFNNEADTPDNFQSRRPNTSFCFLDIRSPGLGDTAMYLCATSKSVATNEKLFFGSGTQLSVL.

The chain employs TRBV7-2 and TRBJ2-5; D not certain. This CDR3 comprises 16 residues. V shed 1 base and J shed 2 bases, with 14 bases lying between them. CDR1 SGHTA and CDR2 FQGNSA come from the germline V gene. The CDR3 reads CASSLDWVPGQETQYF. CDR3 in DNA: TGTGCCAGCAGCTTAGATTGGGTCCCCGGGCAAGAGACCCAGTACTTC.

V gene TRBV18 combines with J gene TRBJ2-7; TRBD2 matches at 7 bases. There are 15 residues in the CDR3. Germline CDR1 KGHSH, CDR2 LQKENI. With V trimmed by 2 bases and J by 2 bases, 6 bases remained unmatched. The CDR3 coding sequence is TGTGCCAGCTCACCAGGAGGCGGGAGCCCCTACGAGCAGTACTTC. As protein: CASSPGGGSPYEQYF.